The 29 T cell receptor beta chains below were found in one sample sequenced in a study of blood T cell repertoires in COVID-19. Sequencing was performed with immunoSEQ multiplex PCR; in TCRdb, only in-frame clones are kept and a portion is missing. Of approximately 200,000 clones in the sample, about four fifths were seen once. The sequencing input was peripheral blood. These receptors all come from a woman of 80 years or more with COVID-19, enrolled during active disease.

This chain connects TRBV3-1 (or the pseudogene TRBV3-2) to TRBJ1-1; D perhaps matches TRBD1 (5 bases). V was cut by 4 bases and J by 11 bases, with 17 bases left in between. CDR3 size: 13 residues. The germline CDR1 and CDR2 sequences are LGHDT and YNNKEL (reference sequence). CDR3 sequence (DNA): TGTGCCAGCAGCCCGTTAGCTCAAGGGGTGGCTTTCTTT. This gives the protein CASSPLAQGVAFF.

Note on this clone: The junction departs from the called germline gene at one end, perhaps through a read error. The J gene is TRBJ2-1, the V gene TRBV7-7, with D unresolved. Germline lookup yields CDR1 SSHAT and CDR2 FNYEAQ (reference sequence). This CDR3 has 13 amino acids. In DNA, the CDR3 is TGTGCTAGCAGCTTGGGCAGGTACAATGAGCAGTTCTTC. It translates to CASSLGRYNEQFF.

This clone was counted once. The CDR3 DNA reads TGCGCCAGCAGCCAATATGGCTTCCAAGAGACCCAGTACTTC. This gives the protein CASSQYGFQETQYF. The chain is built from TRBV4-1 and TRBJ2-5; D call uncertain. The CDR3 has 14 residues. CDR1 is MGHRA, CDR2 YSYEKL, per germline. V dropped 2 bases and J dropped 1 base, with 8 bases sitting between them.

The chain has TRBV10-3 and TRBJ2-3; 7 bases map to TRBD1. V gave up 9 bases and J gave up 0 bases; unmatched junction bases: 18. The germline V gene has CDR1 ENHRY and CDR2 SYGVKD. CDR3 length: 18 amino acids. CDR3 DNA sequence: TGTGCCATTGCCCCCCGGGACAGCTACAACCCTAGCACAGATACGCAGTATTTT. It encodes CAIAPRDSYNPSTDTQYF.

The table lists this clone with a few counts. The rearrangement uses TRBV29-1 and TRBJ2-5, with a tentative D call TRBD1 (6 bases). Germline V gene data show CDR1 as SQVTM and CDR2 as ANQGSEA. V was cut by 3 bases and J by 5 bases, with 10 bases left in between. The CDR3 spans 12 residues. The CDR3 nucleotides are TGCAGCGTTGAGCCCGACAGGGAGACCCAGTACTTC. Translating gives CSVEPDRETQYF.

This sequence joins TRBV9 and TRBJ2-1; TRBD2 agrees at 7 bases. The junction had 11 bases not matched to a gene; V was cut back by 7 bases and J by 10 bases. The germline V gene has CDR1 SGDLS and CDR2 YYNGEE. This CDR3 has 13 residues. In nucleotides, the CDR3 is TGTGCCAGCGGAAGGCGGGAGAAGAGCGAGCAGTTCTTC. Translation: CASGRREKSEQFF.

V gene TRBV21-1 combines with J gene TRBJ2-6; the DNA was not compared with TRBD1, the D call given in the table. TRBV21-1 constitutes a pseudogene. This CDR3 contains 21 residues. CDR3 loop: CASSKEGASGKTYSGANVLTF. The CDR3 DNA sequence: TGTGCCAGCAGCAAAGAGGGGGCTTCGGGGAAAACCTACTCTGGGGCCAACGTCCTGACTTTC.

This clone appeared a single time. This sequence joins TRBV5-1 and TRBJ1-1; D unclear. Trimming took off 0 bases at V and 5 bases at J, with 11 bases between the two ends. CDR3 length: 14 residues. Germline loops: CDR1 SGHRS, CDR2 YFSETQ. As DNA, the CDR3 is TGCGCCAGCAGCTTGGAATACGGGAGGACTGAAGCTTTCTTT. This gives the protein CASSLEYGRTEAFF.

The chain is built from TRBV7-2 and TRBJ1-2; 9 nucleotides agree with TRBD1. The CDR3 spans 16 residues. Germline CDR1 is SGHTA and CDR2 is FQGNSA. Trimming took 2 bases from V and 5 from J; bases not matched to a gene: 9. The CDR3 sequence is CASSLTPRTGEYGYTF. The DNA of the CDR3 is TGTGCCAGCAGCTTAACTCCCCGGACAGGGGAATATGGCTACACCTTC.

The V and J genes are TRBV19 and TRBJ1-3; D not certain. Trimming pared 6 bases from V and 4 bases from J, leaving 13 bases between. From germline, CDR1 is LNHDA and CDR2 SQIVND (reference sequence). The CDR3 loop spans 14 amino acids. The CDR3 DNA sequence: TGTGCCAGTAGCGACCTTGGGCGAGGAAACACCATATATTTT. It yields the protein CASSDLGRGNTIYF.

This chain connects TRBV27 to TRBJ2-1; 8 nucleotides line up with TRBD2. Germline loops: CDR1 MNHEY, CDR2 SMNVEV (reference sequence). The CDR3 has 14 residues. J gave up 4 bases and V 8 bases, and 7 bases lay outside the gene matches. CDR3 sequence reads: CASGPGGPYNEQFF. Here the CDR3 DNA reads TGTGCCAGCGGCCCGGGGGGGCCTTACAATGAGCAGTTCTTC.

CDR3 sequence: CASSWRGASYNEQFF. CDR3 DNA sequence: TGCGCCAGCAGCTGGCGGGGGGCCTCCTACAATGAGCAGTTCTTC. The chain combines TRBV5-1 with TRBJ2-1, with 8 nucleotides matching TRBD2. CDR1 is SGHRS and CDR2 is YFSETQ in the germline V gene. The CDR3 length is 15 residues. The trim removed 3 bases at V and 0 bases at J, leaving 2 bases unmatched.

The rearrangement links TRBV12-3 or TRBV12-4 to TRBJ1-2; D is perhaps TRBD1 (5 bases). The CDR3 sequence is 12 residues long. The V end was cut by 6 bases, the J end by 4 bases, with 9 bases between. CDR3 loop: CASSDDSYGYTF. DNA for the CDR3: TGTGCCAGCAGCGACGACAGCTATGGCTACACCTTC.

This clone has more than one count but fewer than ten. V is TRBV3-1 (or the pseudogene TRBV3-2) and J is TRBJ1-1, with 11 bases identical to TRBD1. The CDR3 runs to 14 residues. Trimming cost V 4 bases and J 5 bases; bases outside gene matches: 3. Germline V gene lookup returns CDR1 LGHDT and CDR2 YNNKEL (reference sequence). This CDR3 is CASSLRDRGTEAFF. CDR3 nucleotide sequence: TGTGCCAGCAGCCTCCGGGACAGGGGGACTGAAGCTTTCTTT.

This CDR3 is CASSLEGGIVYEQYF. As DNA, the CDR3 is TGCGCCAGCAGCTTGGAGGGCGGGATTGTGTACGAGCAGTACTTC. The chain recombines TRBV5-1 with TRBJ2-7, with a weak D call TRBD2 (6 bases). V was shortened by 0 bases and J by 4 bases, with 14 bases between the two germline ends. Germline values: CDR1 SGHRS, CDR2 YFSETQ. There are 15 residues in the CDR3. Supplemented by reference TRBV5-1 and TRBJ2-7, the full variable domain reads KAGVTQTPRYLIKTRGQQVTLSCSPISGHRSVSWYQQTPGQGLQFLFEYFSETQRNKGNFPGRFSGRQFSNSRSEMNVSTLELGDSALYLCASSLEGGIVYEQYFGPGTRLTVT.

The chain couples TRBV9 to TRBJ1-3; D perhaps matches TRBD1 (5 bases). Deletions cut 0 bases from V and 1 base from J, with 14 bases between. Looked up from germline, CDR1 is SGDLS and CDR2 is YYNGEE. There are 17 residues in the CDR3. The CDR3 DNA follows: TGTGCCAGCAGCGTAGGACTGGGGCAGTCTTCTGGAAACACCATATATTTT. Its protein is CASSVGLGQSSGNTIYF.

There are a few counts of this clone. The CDR3 protein is CASSLAGGPNTEAFF. CDR3 in DNA: TGTGCCAGCAGCCTCGCAGGGGGCCCGAACACTGAAGCTTTCTTT. V and J are TRBV3-1 (or the pseudogene TRBV3-2) and TRBJ1-1; 8 positions match TRBD1. Germline-derived CDR1 and CDR2 are LGHDT and YNNKEL (reference sequence). There are 15 residues in the CDR3. With 4 bases clipped from V and 1 base from J, the junction kept 5 bases outside the gene matches.

The CDR3 DNA reads TGCGCCAGCAGTTCGACACTCTTGGATACGCAGTATTTT. Protein: CASSSTLLDTQYF. The chain is built from TRBV5-1 and TRBJ2-3; the D is unclear. Trimming stripped 5 bases from V and 6 bases from J, with 13 bases between. Germline V gene lookup returns CDR1 SGHRS and CDR2 YFSETQ. The CDR3 is 13 amino acids.

The rearrangement joins TRBV6-1 to TRBJ2-1; TRBD1 matches at 11 bases. With V trimmed by 4 bases and J by 2 bases, 7 bases remained unmatched. Germline V CDR1 and CDR2: MNHNS, SASEGT. The CDR3 spans 17 residues. Written as DNA, the CDR3 is TGTGCCAGCAGTGTGTCCGGGACAGGGGGTACCTACAATGAGCAGTTCTTC. Protein sequence: CASSVSGTGGTYNEQFF.

The CDR3 DNA reads as TGTGCCAGCAGCGAAGAAACCAGGGACAGGGGAATGGGCGGGGAGCTGTTTTTT. Translated, it gives CASSEETRDRGMGGELFF. The rearrangement uses TRBV5-6 and TRBJ2-2, with 10 nucleotides matching TRBD1. CDR1 and CDR2 from the germline V gene are SGHDT and YYEEEE. The J segment lost 7 bases and the V segment lost 4 bases, leaving 16 bases of the junction unmatched. The CDR3 has 18 residues.

The chain links TRBV6-1 to TRBJ2-7; the match to TRBD2 covers 7 bases. The CDR3 is made up of 18 amino acids. V was pared by 0 bases and J by 0 bases, with 11 bases of the junction left unmatched. CDR1 and CDR2 (germline): MNHNS, SASEGT. The CDR3 here is CASSEAPRTGRGSYEQYF. The CDR3 DNA is TGTGCCAGCAGTGAAGCCCCACGCACGGGGAGGGGCTCCTACGAGCAGTACTTC.

Only one count was recorded for this clone. The CDR3 nucleotides read TGTGCCAGCAGTTTACCGGGGGTGGACGAGCAGTACTTC. It yields the protein CASSLPGVDEQYF. This chain links TRBV12-3 or TRBV12-4 with TRBJ2-7; maybe TRBD2 (6 bases). This CDR3 contains 13 residues. The ends were cut back, 2 bases at V and 5 bases at J, with 10 bases in the middle.

This sequence joins TRBV5-4 and TRBJ2-5; TRBD1 matches 8 bases. Germline V gene data show CDR1 as SGHNT and CDR2 as YYREEE (reference sequence). This CDR3 has 14 residues. After removal of 3 bases from V and 2 bases from J, the junction contained 3 bases not matched to a gene. CDR3 sequence: CASSWTGFQETQYF. The CDR3 region has the DNA TGTGCCAGCAGCTGGACAGGGTTTCAAGAGACCCAGTACTTC.

V gene TRBV5-1 combines with J gene TRBJ2-3; D ambiguous. From germline, CDR1 is SGHRS and CDR2 YFSETQ. There are 12 residues in the CDR3. Trimming stripped 5 bases from V and 4 bases from J, with 8 bases between. CDR3: CASSSLADTQYF. As DNA, the CDR3 is TGCGCCAGCAGTTCCTTAGCAGATACGCAGTATTTT. The variable domain in full, with the rest retrieved from reference TRBV5-1 and TRBJ2-3, is KAGVTQTPRYLIKTRGQQVTLSCSPISGHRSVSWYQQTPGQGLQFLFEYFSETQRNKGNFPGRFSGRQFSNSRSEMNVSTLELGDSALYLCASSSLADTQYFGPGTRLTVL.

The chain has TRBV5-5 and TRBJ2-2, with 13 bases lining up with TRBD2. This CDR3 has 16 amino acids. Germline assignment: CDR1 SGHKS and CDR2 YYEKEE (reference sequence). Trimming took 4 bases from V and 6 from J; bases not matched to a gene: 6. CDR3 DNA: TGTGCCAGCAGCCTAAGACTAGCGGGAGGATCCGGGGAGCTGTTTTTT. It specifies CASSLRLAGGSGELFF.

The chain uses TRBV7-8 and TRBJ2-5, with 7 bases that match TRBD2. CDR1 is SGHVS, CDR2 FQNEAQ, per germline. The V segment lost 6 bases and the J segment 7 bases; nucleotides outside the gene matches: 5. The CDR3 extends over 12 amino acids. DNA of the CDR3: TGTGCCAGCAGTTTGGCGGGAGTGACCCAGTACTTC. Its protein product is CASSLAGVTQYF.

This chain joins TRBV9 and TRBJ2-5; perhaps TRBD2 as D (6 bases). The CDR3 consists of 15 residues. CDR1 is SGDLS and CDR2 is YYNGEE in the germline V gene. Trimming removed 0 bases at V and 5 bases at J, with 14 bases between. The CDR3 is CASSVEAGFRETQYF. In nucleotides, the CDR3 is TGTGCCAGCAGCGTAGAAGCGGGCTTCAGGGAGACCCAGTACTTC.

Only one count was recorded for this clone. Other DNA sequences of this sample code for an identical CDR3. J is TRBJ2-5 and V is TRBV5-1, with D perhaps TRBD1 (6 bases). Germline loops: CDR1 SGHRS, CDR2 YFSETQ. With 5 bases removed from V and 2 bases from J, the gap between germline ends came to 7 bases. The CDR3 is made up of 12 amino acids. This CDR3 is CASRDSQETQYF. The CDR3 nucleotides read TGCGCCAGCAGGGACAGTCAAGAGACCCAGTACTTC.

The genes are TRBV29-1 and TRBJ2-1, with 15 bases aligning to TRBD2. This CDR3 region has 13 residues. The V gene's germline CDR1 is SQVTM and CDR2 ANQGSEA. V lost 6 bases to trimming and J lost 14 bases; unmatched junction nucleotides: 8. For the CDR3, the DNA is TGCAGCGTCCTCGGACTAGCGGGAGGGCCGGAGTTCTTC. Amino acid sequence: CSVLGLAGGPEFF.